This note documents a single T cell receptor (beta chain) sequence. The antigen remains undetermined. This record belongs to a study of PD-1 blockade in mismatch repair-deficient tumors. As for the study in general: Enrolled 2013-2016, patients had progressing, pretreated mismatch repair-deficient cancers of 12 to 13 types. Study-wide findings and caveats: Tumor-resident clones, often undetectable pretreatment in blood, expanded then contracted after pembrolizumab.

Assay: immunoSEQ multiplex PCR; the TCRdb copy retains only in-frame clones and omits some. The sample includes roughly 110,000 clones, around 80% of them seen just once. Every patient had mismatch repair deficiency by PCR or immunohistochemistry. Three pembrolizumab responders had their TCRs sequenced. The CDR3 consists of 15 residues. Germline V lookup: CDR1 MNHNY, CDR2 SVGAGI (reference sequence). V trimming: 6 bases; J trimming: 1 base; junction bases outside the gene matches: 8. The chain carries TRBV6-6 and TRBJ1-1; 7 bases line up with TRBD1. The sequence was collected from an adult with mismatch repair-deficient cancer. Specimen: peripheral blood, collected 60 weeks after starting pembrolizumab. Written as DNA, the CDR3 is TGTGCCAGCAGAAATTCTGGGACAGCGAACACTGAAGCTTTCTTT. Translating gives CASRNSGTANTEAFF.